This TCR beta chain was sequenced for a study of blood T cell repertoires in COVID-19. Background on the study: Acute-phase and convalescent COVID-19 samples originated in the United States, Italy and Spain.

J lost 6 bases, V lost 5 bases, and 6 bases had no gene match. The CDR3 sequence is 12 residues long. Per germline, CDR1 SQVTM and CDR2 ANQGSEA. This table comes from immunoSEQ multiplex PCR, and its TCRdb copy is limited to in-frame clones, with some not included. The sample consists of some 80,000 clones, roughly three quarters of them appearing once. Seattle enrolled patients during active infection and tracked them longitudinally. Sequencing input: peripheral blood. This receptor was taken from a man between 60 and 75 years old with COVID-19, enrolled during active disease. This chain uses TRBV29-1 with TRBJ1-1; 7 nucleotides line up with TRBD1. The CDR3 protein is CSVSADRSEAFF. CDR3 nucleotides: TGCAGCGTTTCAGCGGACAGGTCTGAAGCTTTCTTT.